The 5 T cell receptor beta chains below come from one sample, sequenced in a study of cytomegalovirus exposure and HLA in healthy donors. The PCR was carried out with 60 Vbeta primers and 13 Jbeta primers. Method: immunoSEQ multiplex PCR; TCRdb's copy keeps in-frame clones and lacks some. Seen here are roughly 190,000 clones, under 80% observed once, and the top ten hold around 3%. Material: PBMCs. The receptor set was obtained from a female donor in good health and CMV-seronegative.

This chain connects TRBV18 to TRBJ1-1; TRBD1 is a possible D gene (6 bases). Per the germline V gene, CDR1 is KGHSH and CDR2 is LQKENI. Trimming took 6 bases from V and 0 from J, leaving 11 bases between them. The CDR3 has 14 residues. The CDR3 loop reads CASSPEGVNTEAFF. CDR3 nucleotide sequence: TGTGCCAGCTCGCCCGAGGGGGTGAACACTGAAGCTTTCTTT.

This clone was recorded only once. This chain connects TRBV30 to TRBJ2-5; no clear D gene. With 4 bases removed from V and 0 bases from J, the gap between germline ends came to 9 bases. The CDR3 runs 13 residues. Germline CDR1 and CDR2: GTSNPN and SVGIG (reference sequence). Here the CDR3 reads CAWKKLYQETQYF. The CDR3 DNA reads TGTGCCTGGAAGAAACTGTACCAAGAGACCCAGTACTTC.

The chain carries TRBV30 and TRBJ2-1; D is perhaps TRBD2 (6 bases). The V and J ends lost 3 bases and 12 bases respectively, with 30 bases between them. The CDR3 has 17 residues. Germline CDR1 and CDR2: GTSNPN and SVGIG (reference sequence). The CDR3 nucleotides read TGTGCCTGGAGCCGTGGGGGACTCCCCATTTCGACATACGGGCAGTTCTTC. Protein: CAWSRGGLPISTYGQFF.

The rearrangement uses TRBV25-1 and TRBJ2-7; TRBD2 aligns across 7 bases. Losses at the gene ends were 7 bases for V and 6 bases for J; bases not matched to a gene: 6. The germline V gene has CDR1 MGHDK and CDR2 SYGVNS. The CDR3 is 12 residues long. CDR3 protein: CASTEGGGEQYF. In nucleotides, the CDR3 is TGTGCCAGCACCGAGGGCGGGGGCGAGCAGTACTTC.

This chain joins TRBV10-3 and TRBJ1-2, with TRBD1 identical over 10 bases. After removal of 8 bases from V and 7 bases from J, the junction contained 13 bases not matched to a gene. Germline CDR1 is ENHRY and CDR2 is SYGVKD. The CDR3 contains 15 residues. The CDR3 DNA reads as TGTGCCATCCTTGGGACAGGGGATAAAACTGGTGGCTACACCTTC. The encoded protein is CAILGTGDKTGGYTF.